This T cell receptor beta chain appears in the sequencing data of a study of graft-versus-host responses after intestinal transplantation (dated by TCRdb to the early 2020s). Turning to the overall study: The transplants that recipients received were multivisceral, liver-intestinal, or isolated intestinal. Every recipient was given anti-thymocyte globulin induction, followed by 2 to 4 years of maintenance tacrolimus and steroids. Bulk TCR-beta CDR3 sequencing was used to track graft-versus-host and host-versus-graft alloreactive T cell clones in the graft, circulation and bone marrow after intestinal transplantation. Alloreactive clones were identified by sequencing pre-transplant mixed lymphocyte reaction products and comparing these products with unstimulated pre-transplant donor and recipient T cells. The cohort enrolled about two dozen intestinal transplant recipients, one of whom was a retransplant, and a few patients without pretransplant specimens were excluded. A peak of at least 4% donor T cells among recipient peripheral blood mononuclear cells was the definition used for donor T cell macrochimerism. Instead of going to the commercial service, samples from three later patients were sequenced in-house on an Illumina MiSeq and processed with MiXCR. The study at large found these results: In patients with donor T cell macrochimerism, the allografts had high GvH to HvG T cell clonal ratios. Early after transplant, declines in HvG clones were associated with peak levels of circulating GvH clones. GvH clones were detected in recipient bone marrow, and some of these GvH clones were observed earlier in ileal mucosa or blood, consistent with an intestinal mucosal origin. The conclusions were limited by the relatively low number and heterogeneity of the intestinal transplant patients.

Remarks on this clone: No antigen is known for it. Base qualities are not recorded, but no much larger clone differs from it by a single base.

From V the trimming removes 6 bases and from J it removes 4 bases, while the gene matches leave 16 bases of the junction unaccounted for. Its CDR3 holds 17 amino acids, cysteine through phenylalanine. Just CDR3 DNA is preserved here, 51 bases in frame from base 1. From a lookup of the germline V gene, CDR1 and CDR2 are SGHRS and YFSETQ. The library relied on the immunoSEQ multiplex PCR assay. High-throughput TCR-beta CDR3 sequencing of genomic DNA from most patients was performed by Adaptive Biotechnologies. The original pipeline was this. Adaptive's ImmunoSEQ software was the source of the TCR sequencing data for 15 to 20 patients, while a few other patients were processed with MiXCR and VDJtools. CDR3 nucleotide sequences shared between donor and recipient were removed because the origin of such sequences could not be assigned. At least 2-fold expansion over unstimulated cells and a minimum CFSE-low frequency of 0.002% (template counts) or 0.001% (read counts) were required for clones to be classified as alloreactive. Mappable clones were those detected in sequenced pre-transplant spleen, lymph node, or MLR CFSE-low populations of the donor or recipient. The cumulative frequency of alloreactive clones was calculated as a percentage of all sequences, weighted by copy number. Drawn from immuneACCESS, this table holds only the in-frame rearrangements with V and J called that TCRdb kept. Clones are partly lost; checked studies trace under half to an unresolved V gene and leave the rest unexplained. For V, J and clone size, that table is used; D and trimming come from the DNA. The sample data list 85,000 to 100,000 clones, and 86% of these were observed just once. Of the sample, 1.4% falls within the top ten clones.

In the first month after transplant, blood samples were collected up to 4 times, and after that at least monthly when available. This clonotype was sampled from a human patient who received an intestinal transplant, so some T cells may come from the graft donor. The sequences come from PBMCs, collected 255 days after intestinal transplant. The chain links TRBV5-1 with TRBJ2-3; 8 central nucleotides agree with TRBD1. The CDR3 region reads CASTNTAGGMRADTQYF. DNA sequence: TGCGCCAGCACGAATACGGCAGGGGGCATGAGGGCAGATACGCAGTATTTT.